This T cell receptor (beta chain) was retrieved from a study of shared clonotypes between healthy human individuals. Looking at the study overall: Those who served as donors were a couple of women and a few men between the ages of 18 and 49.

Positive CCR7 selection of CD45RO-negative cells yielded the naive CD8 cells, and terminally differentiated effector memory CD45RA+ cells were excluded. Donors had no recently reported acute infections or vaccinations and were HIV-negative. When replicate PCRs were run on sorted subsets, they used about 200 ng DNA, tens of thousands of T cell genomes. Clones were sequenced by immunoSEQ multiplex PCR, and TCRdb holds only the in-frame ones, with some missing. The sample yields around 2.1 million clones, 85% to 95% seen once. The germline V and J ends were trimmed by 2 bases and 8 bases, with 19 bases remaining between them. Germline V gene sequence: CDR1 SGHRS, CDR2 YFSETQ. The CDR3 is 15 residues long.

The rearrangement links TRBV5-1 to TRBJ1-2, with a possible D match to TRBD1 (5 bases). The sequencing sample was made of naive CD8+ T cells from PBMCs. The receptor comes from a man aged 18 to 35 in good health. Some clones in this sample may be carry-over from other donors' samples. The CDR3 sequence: CASSFPGEARDGYTF. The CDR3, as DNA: TGCGCCAGCAGCTTCCCCGGCGAAGCTCGGGACGGCTACACCTTC.